One and the same sample provided the 8 T cell receptor beta chains below, sequenced in a study of T-cell memory formation after mild COVID-19. TCRdb reprocessed the 5' RACE reads via MiXCR and lists one record per CDR3 protein. Found here are around 300,000 distinct CDR3 sequences, roughly an eighth of them singletons; the top ten hold 22%. Sequencing was performed on PBMCs or a T cell subset sorted from them (not recorded which). The origin of the receptors is a man aged 18 to 29 who had mild COVID-19 (a few samples of this study predate the infection). Cell type and time point are not known.

This clonotype was counted many times. Germline is not matched at one junction end, which may reflect a read error. This chain connects TRBV5-1 to TRBJ1-1, with D possibly TRBD1 on 6 matching bases. This CDR3 has 14 residues. The germline V gene has CDR1 SGHRS and CDR2 YFSETQ. The CDR3 coding sequence is TGCGCCAGCAGTTTGGGACAACCCAACACTGAAGCTTTCTTT. Its translation is CASSLGQPNTEAFF.

The chain couples TRBV5-1 to TRBJ2-6, with D hard to call. The CDR3 spans 15 residues. V was clipped by 4 bases and J by 2 bases, with 10 bases between them. CDR1 is SGHRS, CDR2 YFSETQ, per germline. The CDR3 nucleotides read TGCGCCAGCAGCCTAATAGAGGCTGGGGCCAACGTCCTGACTTTC. This sequence encodes CASSLIEAGANVLTF. Based on the CDR3 plus reference TRBV5-1 and TRBJ2-6, the full variable domain is KAGVTQTPRYLIKTRGQQVTLSCSPISGHRSVSWYQQTPGQGLQFLFEYFSETQRNKGNFPGRFSGRQFSNSRSEMNVSTLELGDSALYLCASSLIEAGANVLTFGAGSRLTVL.

This clonotype was seen only a few times. CDR3 in DNA: TGTGCCATCTCTCCCTACACCTACGAGCAGTACTTC. This gives the protein CAISPYTYEQYF. The chain links TRBV10-3 to TRBJ2-7; D unclear. Germline CDR1 and CDR2: ENHRY and SYGVKD. This CDR3 region has 12 residues. V was pared by 8 bases and J by 2 bases, with 10 bases between.

In its sample, this clonotype was seen many times. This chain connects TRBV20-1 to TRBJ1-1, with D tentatively TRBD1 (5 bases). The V gene lost 6 bases and the J gene lost 1 base, with 9 bases spanning the gap. The germline V gene has CDR1 DFQATT and CDR2 SNEGSKA (reference sequence). This CDR3 contains 12 residues. The CDR3, as DNA: TGCAGTGCATGGAGGGGGAACACTGAAGCTTTCTTT. It yields the protein CSAWRGNTEAFF.

This clonotype has a handful of counts. V gene TRBV28 combines with J gene TRBJ2-1; 10 bases align to TRBD2. The CDR3 spans 15 residues. Germline V lookup: CDR1 MDHEN, CDR2 SYDVKM. The ends lost 3 bases at V and 7 bases at J; junction bases unmatched: 6. The CDR3 loop reads CASSFQRGGRNEQFF. The CDR3 nucleotides are TGTGCCAGCAGTTTCCAGCGGGGGGGCCGAAATGAGCAGTTCTTC.

The chain links TRBV3-1 to TRBJ1-1; D is unresolved. The CDR3 totals 13 residues. In germline, CDR1 is LGHDT, CDR2 YNNKEL (reference sequence). Trimming removed 4 bases from V and 5 bases from J, with 11 bases in between. The CDR3 sequence is CASSLGISTEAFF. CDR3 bases: TGTGCCAGCAGCCTAGGAATTTCGACTGAAGCTTTCTTT.

This chain connects TRBV7-2 to TRBJ1-5; 7 bases agree with TRBD1. This CDR3 has 14 residues. The V gene end was trimmed by 1 base and the J gene end by 6 bases; junction bases not matched to a gene: 3. CDR1 and CDR2 from the germline V gene are SGHTA and FQGNSA. This CDR3 reads CASSLVTGAQPQHF. Here the CDR3 DNA reads TGTGCCAGCAGCTTAGTTACAGGGGCTCAGCCCCAGCATTTT.

As regards this clonotype: No conserved phenylalanine or tryptophan ends this CDR3, so it is likely a read error. V and J are TRBV5-1 and TRBJ2-1; 8 nucleotides align to TRBD1. Germline V gives CDR1 SGHRS, CDR2 YFSETQ. V dropped 4 bases and J dropped 2; count of bases not matched to a gene: 8. The CDR3 sequence is 16 residues long. The CDR3 DNA reads TGCGCCAGCAGCGCTCTGACAGGGGTCCCCTACAATGAGCAGTTCTTA. It yields the protein CASSALTGVPYNEQFL.